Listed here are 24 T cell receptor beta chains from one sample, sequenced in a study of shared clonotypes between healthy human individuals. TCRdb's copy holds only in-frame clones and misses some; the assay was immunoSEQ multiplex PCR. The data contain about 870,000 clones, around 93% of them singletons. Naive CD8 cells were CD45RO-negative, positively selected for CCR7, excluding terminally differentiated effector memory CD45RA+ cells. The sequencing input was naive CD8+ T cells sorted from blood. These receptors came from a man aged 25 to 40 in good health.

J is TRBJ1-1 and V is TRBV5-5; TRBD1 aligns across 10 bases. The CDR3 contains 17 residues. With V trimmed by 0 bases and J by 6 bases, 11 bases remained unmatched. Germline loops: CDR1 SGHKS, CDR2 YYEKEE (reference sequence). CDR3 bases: TGTGCCAGCAGCTTGGATGTGACAGGGGGCGCCCGGGCTGAAGCTTTCTTT. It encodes CASSLDVTGGARAEAFF.

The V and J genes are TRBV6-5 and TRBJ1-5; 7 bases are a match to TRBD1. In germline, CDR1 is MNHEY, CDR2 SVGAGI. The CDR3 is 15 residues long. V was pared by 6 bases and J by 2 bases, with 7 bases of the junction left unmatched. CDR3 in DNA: TGTGCCAGCAGAGTCGGACAGGCAGGCAATCAGCCCCAGCATTTT. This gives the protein CASRVGQAGNQPQHF.

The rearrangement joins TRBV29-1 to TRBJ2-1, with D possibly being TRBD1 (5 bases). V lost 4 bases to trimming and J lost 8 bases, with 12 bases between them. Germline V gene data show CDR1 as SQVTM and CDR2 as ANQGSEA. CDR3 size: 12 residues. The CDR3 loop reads CSVVREGHEQFF. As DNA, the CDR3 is TGCAGCGTTGTCAGGGAAGGGCATGAGCAGTTCTTC.

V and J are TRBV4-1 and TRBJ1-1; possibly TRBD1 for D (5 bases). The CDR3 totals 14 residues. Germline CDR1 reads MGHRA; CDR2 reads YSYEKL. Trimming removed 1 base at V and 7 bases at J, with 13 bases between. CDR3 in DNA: TGCGCCAGCAGCCAAGTGGGGGGGACGGTTGAAGCTTTCTTT. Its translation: CASSQVGGTVEAFF.

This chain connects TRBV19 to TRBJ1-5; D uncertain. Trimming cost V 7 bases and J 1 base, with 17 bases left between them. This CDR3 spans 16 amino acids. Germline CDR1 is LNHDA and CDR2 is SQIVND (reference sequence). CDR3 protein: CASTRDMGGSNQPQHF. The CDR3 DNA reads TGTGCCAGTACGAGGGATATGGGTGGCAGCAATCAGCCCCAGCATTTT.

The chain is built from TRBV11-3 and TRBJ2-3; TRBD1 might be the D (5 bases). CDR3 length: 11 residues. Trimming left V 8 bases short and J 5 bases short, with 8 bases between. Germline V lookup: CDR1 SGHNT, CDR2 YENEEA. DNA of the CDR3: TGTGCCAGCGGGGCCGGAGATACGCAGTATTTT. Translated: CASGAGDTQYF. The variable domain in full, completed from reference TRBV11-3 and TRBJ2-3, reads EAGVVQSPRYKIIEKKQPVAFWCNPISGHNTLYWYLQNLGQGPELLIRYENEEAVDDSQLPKDRFSAERLKGVDSTLKIQPAELGDSAVYLCASGAGDTQYFGPGTRLTVL.

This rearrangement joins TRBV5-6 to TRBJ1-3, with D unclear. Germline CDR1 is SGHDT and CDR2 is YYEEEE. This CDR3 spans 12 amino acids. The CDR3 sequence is CGTQSSGNTIYF. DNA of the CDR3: TGTGGTACACAGAGCTCTGGAAACACCATATATTTT. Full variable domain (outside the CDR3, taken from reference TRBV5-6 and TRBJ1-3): DAGVTQSPTHLIKTRGQQVTLRCSPKSGHDTVSWYQQALGQGPQFIFQYYEEEERQRGNFPDRFSGHQFPNYSSELNVNALLLGDSALYLCGTQSSGNTIYFGEGSWLTVV.

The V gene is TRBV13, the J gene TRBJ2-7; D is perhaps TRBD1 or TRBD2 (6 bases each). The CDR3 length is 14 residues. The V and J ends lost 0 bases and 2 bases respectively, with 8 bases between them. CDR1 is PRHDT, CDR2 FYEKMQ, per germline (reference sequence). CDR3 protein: CASSLGRGPYEQYF. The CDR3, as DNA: TGTGCCAGCAGCTTAGGTCGGGGGCCCTACGAGCAGTACTTC.

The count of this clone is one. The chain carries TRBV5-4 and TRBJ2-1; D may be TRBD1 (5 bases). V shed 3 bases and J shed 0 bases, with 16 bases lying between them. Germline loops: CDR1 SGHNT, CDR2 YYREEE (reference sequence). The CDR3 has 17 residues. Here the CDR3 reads CASSSRSGLSSYNEQFF. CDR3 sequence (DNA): TGTGCCAGCAGCTCTAGATCAGGGCTGAGCTCCTACAATGAGCAGTTCTTC.

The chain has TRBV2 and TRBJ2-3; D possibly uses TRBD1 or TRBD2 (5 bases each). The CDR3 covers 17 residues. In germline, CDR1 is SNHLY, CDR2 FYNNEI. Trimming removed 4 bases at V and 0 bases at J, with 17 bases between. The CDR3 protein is CASSVAARGYSTDTQYF. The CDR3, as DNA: TGTGCCAGCAGTGTTGCAGCGAGGGGCTATAGCACAGATACGCAGTATTTT.

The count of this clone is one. CDR3: CASSLQPGTGRTDTQYF. DNA for the CDR3: TGTGCCAGCAGCTTACAACCCGGGACAGGACGCACAGATACGCAGTATTTT. The chain links TRBV11-3 to TRBJ2-3, with TRBD1 matching over 8 bases. The J segment lost 1 base and the V segment lost 2 bases, leaving 8 bases of the junction unmatched. The CDR3 runs 17 residues. Germline V gene data show CDR1 as SGHNT and CDR2 as YENEEA.

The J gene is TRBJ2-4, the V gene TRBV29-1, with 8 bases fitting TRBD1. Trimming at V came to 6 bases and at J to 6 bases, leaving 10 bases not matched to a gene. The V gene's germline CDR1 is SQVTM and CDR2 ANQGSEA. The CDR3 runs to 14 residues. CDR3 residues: CSVAGTGFTNIQYF. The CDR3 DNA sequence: TGCAGCGTAGCCGGGACAGGCTTTACAAACATTCAGTACTTC.

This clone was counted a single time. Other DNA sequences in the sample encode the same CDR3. The CDR3 nucleotides are TGTGCCAGCAGCTTACTAGCGGGAGCTTACAATGAGCAGTTCTTC. This gives the protein CASSLLAGAYNEQFF. This rearrangement joins TRBV5-4 to TRBJ2-1; 11 bases match TRBD2. There are 15 residues in the CDR3. CDR1 and CDR2 from the germline V gene are SGHNT and YYREEE (reference sequence). The V segment lost 2 bases and the J segment 4 bases; nucleotides outside the gene matches: 2.

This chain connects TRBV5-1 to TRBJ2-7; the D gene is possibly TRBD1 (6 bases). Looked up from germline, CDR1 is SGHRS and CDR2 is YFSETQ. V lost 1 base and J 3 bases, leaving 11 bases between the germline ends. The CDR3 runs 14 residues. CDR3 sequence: CASSLLGRGYEQYF. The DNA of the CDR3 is TGCGCCAGCAGCTTGCTAGGCAGGGGCTACGAGCAGTACTTC.

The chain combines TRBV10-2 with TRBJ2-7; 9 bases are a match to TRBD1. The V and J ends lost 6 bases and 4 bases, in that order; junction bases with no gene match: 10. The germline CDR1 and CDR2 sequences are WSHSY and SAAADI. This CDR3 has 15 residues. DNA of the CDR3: TGCGCCAGCAGCTACGCCGGGACAGGGTCTTACGAGCAGTACTTC. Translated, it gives CASSYAGTGSYEQYF.

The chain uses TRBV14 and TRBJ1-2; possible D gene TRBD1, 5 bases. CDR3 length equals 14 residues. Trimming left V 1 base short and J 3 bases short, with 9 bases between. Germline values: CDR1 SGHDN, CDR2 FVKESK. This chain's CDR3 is CASSQVARDYGYTF. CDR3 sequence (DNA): TGTGCCAGCAGCCAAGTAGCCAGGGACTATGGCTACACCTTC.

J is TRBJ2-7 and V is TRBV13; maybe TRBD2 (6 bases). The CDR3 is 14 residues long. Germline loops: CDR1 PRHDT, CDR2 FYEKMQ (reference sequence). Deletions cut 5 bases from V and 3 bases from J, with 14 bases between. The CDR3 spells CASSGTGTYYEQYF. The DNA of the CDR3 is TGTGCCAGCAGCGGCACCGGGACTTACTACGAGCAGTACTTC. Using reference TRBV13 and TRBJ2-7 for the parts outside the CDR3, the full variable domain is AAGVIQSPRHLIKEKRETATLKCYPIPRHDTVYWYQQGPGQDPQFLISFYEKMQSDKGSIPDRFSAQQFSDYHSELNMSSLELGDSALYFCASSGTGTYYEQYFGPGTRLTVT.

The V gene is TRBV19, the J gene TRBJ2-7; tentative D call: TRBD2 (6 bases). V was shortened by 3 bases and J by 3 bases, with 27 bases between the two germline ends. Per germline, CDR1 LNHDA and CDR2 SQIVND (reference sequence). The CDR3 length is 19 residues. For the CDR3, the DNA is TGTGCCAGTAGTATTCGAGGGCACCCGGGAGCCGAGCTGAACTACGAGCAGTACTTC. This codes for CASSIRGHPGAELNYEQYF.

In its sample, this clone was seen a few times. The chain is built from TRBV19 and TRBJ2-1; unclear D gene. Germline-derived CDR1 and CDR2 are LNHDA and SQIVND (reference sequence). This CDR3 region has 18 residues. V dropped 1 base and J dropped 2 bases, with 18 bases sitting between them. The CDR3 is CASSIGVSYSGPYNEQFF. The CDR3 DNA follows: TGTGCCAGTAGTATAGGAGTTTCGTATTCGGGCCCCTACAATGAGCAGTTCTTC. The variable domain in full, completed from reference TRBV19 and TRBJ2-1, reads DGGITQSPKYLFRKEGQNVTLSCEQNLNHDAMYWYRQDPGQGLRLIYYSQIVNDFQKGDIAEGYSVSREKKESFPLTVTSAQKNPTAFYLCASSIGVSYSGPYNEQFFGPGTRLTVL.

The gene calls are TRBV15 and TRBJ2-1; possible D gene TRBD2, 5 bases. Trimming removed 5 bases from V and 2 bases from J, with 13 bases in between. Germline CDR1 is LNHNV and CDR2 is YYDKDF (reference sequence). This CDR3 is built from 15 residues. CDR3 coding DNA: TGTGCCACCAGCGGTGAAGCGGAGGCCTACAATGAGCAGTTCTTC. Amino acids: CATSGEAEAYNEQFF.

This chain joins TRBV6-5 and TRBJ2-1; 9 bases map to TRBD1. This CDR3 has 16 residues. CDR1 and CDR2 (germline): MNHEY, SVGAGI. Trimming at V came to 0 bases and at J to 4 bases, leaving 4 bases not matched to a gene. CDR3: CASSYSWDRAYNEQFF. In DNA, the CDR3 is TGTGCCAGCAGTTACTCTTGGGACAGGGCGTACAATGAGCAGTTCTTC.

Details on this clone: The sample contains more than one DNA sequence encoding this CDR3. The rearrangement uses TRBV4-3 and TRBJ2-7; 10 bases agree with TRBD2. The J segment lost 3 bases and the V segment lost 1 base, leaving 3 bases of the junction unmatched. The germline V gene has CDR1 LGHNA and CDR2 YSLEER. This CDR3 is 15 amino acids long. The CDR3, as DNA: TGCGCCAGCAGCCAAGGGGCTAGCGGGAGCTACGAGCAGTACTTC. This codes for CASSQGASGSYEQYF.

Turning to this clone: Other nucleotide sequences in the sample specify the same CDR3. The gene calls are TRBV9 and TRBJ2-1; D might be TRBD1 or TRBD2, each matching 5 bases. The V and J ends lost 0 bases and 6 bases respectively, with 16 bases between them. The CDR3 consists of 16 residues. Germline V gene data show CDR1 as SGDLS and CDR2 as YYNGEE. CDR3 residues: CASSVGGGLVANEQFF. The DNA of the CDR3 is TGTGCCAGCAGCGTAGGTGGGGGTCTCGTCGCCAATGAGCAGTTCTTC.

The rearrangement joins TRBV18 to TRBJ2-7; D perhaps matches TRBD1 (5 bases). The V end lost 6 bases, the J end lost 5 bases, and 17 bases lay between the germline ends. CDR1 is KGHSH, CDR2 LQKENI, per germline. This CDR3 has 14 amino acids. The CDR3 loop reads CASSPVGRAHEQYF. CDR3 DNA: TGTGCCAGCTCTCCCGTCGGCAGGGCCCACGAGCAGTACTTC.